This TCR beta chain was sequenced in a study of T-cell reconstitution after alpha-beta-depleted transplantation in children. Whole-study results and caveats: Some patients' high day-60 TCRbeta diversity was traced to surviving recipient T cells and thymic progenitors. There were reportedly several hundred expanded graft clones from which alpha-beta T cells came about two months after transplant.

Library preparation (for TCRbeta) was performed with unique molecular identifiers. TCRdb fed the PCR reads into MiXCR, producing one record per CDR3 protein. Of approximately 350,000 distinct CDR3 sequences listed, 15% to 20% are singletons. This clonotype was detected only a few times. The target antigen is unknown. The V and J ends lost 5 bases and 3 bases respectively, with 13 bases between them. Germline V gene data show CDR1 as SQVTM and CDR2 as ANQGSEA. This CDR3 is 14 amino acids long. This TCR was recovered from a male patient aged 2 to 9 who had a stem cell transplant for acute lymphoblastic leukemia, so the T cells may come from the graft donor. This rearrangement joins TRBV29-1 to TRBJ2-2; D is unclear. The sample consisted of PBMCs, mostly from graft donor cells, taken 360 days after TCRalphabeta/CD19-depleted stem cell transplant. This CDR3 reads CSVRVPTDTGELFF. Written as DNA, the CDR3 is TGCAGCGTTAGGGTCCCGACTGACACCGGGGAGCTGTTTTTT.